Listed below are T cell receptor beta chains from one sample, sequenced in a study of radiation and T cells in renal cell carcinoma. The protocol was immunoSEQ multiplex PCR, while the TCRdb copy is restricted to in-frame clones and leaves out a portion. The table has about 130,000 clones, 85% to 90% seen once. The starting material was blood, obtained from a patient whose treatment included radiotherapy and nephrectomy. These receptors all stem from a woman in her 70s with renal cell carcinoma. Both conserved end residues are part of each CDR3. D genes are given only for firm matches. Not every row has a clone size; where given, it reads once, few, many or a size class.

clone_size,j_call,v_call,d_call,cdr3_aa,cdr3_nt
.,TRBJ2-7,TRBV19,TRBD2,CASRQRGDTYEQYF,TGTGCCAGCCGCCAGCGGGGGGATACCTACGAGCAGTACTTC
.,TRBJ2-1,TRBV30,TRBD2,CAWDRGGLYNEQFF,TGTGCCTGGGATCGGGGGGGACTATACAATGAGCAGTTCTTC
.,TRBJ1-1,TRBV10-3,.,CAISGGNTEAFF,TGTGCCATCAGTGGGGGTAACACTGAAGCTTTCTTT
once,TRBJ1-1,TRBV5-6,.,CASSSFQGGGTEAFF,TGTGCCAGCAGCTCATTCCAGGGTGGGGGCACTGAAGCTTTCTTT
.,TRBJ2-7,TRBV19,TRBD1,CASMGDRGTYEQYF,TGTGCCAGTATGGGGGACAGGGGGACCTACGAGCAGTACTTC
few,TRBJ1-1,TRBV7-6,.,CASSLGEGANTEAFF,TGTGCCAGCAGCTTAGGGGAGGGCGCGAACACTGAAGCTTTCTTT
.,TRBJ2-5,TRBV30,.,CAWSGAQETQYF,TGTGCCTGGAGTGGCGCTCAAGAGACCCAGTACTTC
.,TRBJ1-2,TRBV5-1,.,CASSENSFNYGYTF,TGCGCCAGCAGCGAGAACAGCTTTAACTATGGCTACACCTTC
.,TRBJ1-3,TRBV7-2,.,CASSLWTALSSGNTIYF,TGTGCCAGCAGCCTATGGACAGCTCTATCCTCTGGAAACACCATATATTTT
.,TRBJ2-3,TRBV4-3,TRBD2,CASSQDKAGGSTDTQYF,TGCGCCAGCAGCCAAGATAAAGCGGGGGGCTCCACAGATACGCAGTATTTT
.,TRBJ2-7,TRBV30,.,CAWSGPPSYEQYF,TGTGCCTGGAGTGGCCCCCCCTCCTACGAGCAGTACTTC
.,TRBJ1-3,TRBV30,TRBD1,CAWRVWTGGSRNTIYF,TGTGCCTGGAGGGTATGGACAGGGGGCAGTCGAAACACCATATATTTT
few,TRBJ2-7,TRBV9,.,CASSVAEDYEQYF,TGTGCCAGCAGCGTAGCAGAGGACTACGAGCAGTACTTC
once,TRBJ2-6,TRBV2,TRBD1,CARGQGALGANVLTF,TGTGCCAGGGGACAGGGGGCGCTTGGGGCCAACGTCCTGACTTTC
.,TRBJ2-3,TRBV4-1,.,CASSQDGARSDTQYF,TGCGCCAGCAGCCAAGATGGGGCTAGGTCGGATACGCAGTATTTT
.,TRBJ2-6,TRBV30,.,CAWHRAGANVLTF,TGTGCCTGGCACAGGGCTGGGGCCAACGTCCTGACTTTC
few,TRBJ1-2,TRBV2,TRBD1,CASSEALRTGRSNYGYTF,TGTGCCAGCAGTGAAGCGCTTCGGACAGGTCGCTCTAACTATGGCTACACCTTC
.,TRBJ2-1,TRBV19,.,CASSSPLRYAEQFF,TGTGCCAGTAGTTCCCCCCTAAGGTACGCTGAGCAGTTCTTC
.,TRBJ1-1,TRBV27,.,CAAGAVGTEAFF,TGTGCCGCTGGGGCCGTTGGCACTGAAGCTTTCTTT
.,TRBJ1-1,TRBV27,.,CASSLAGKGWGTEAFF,TGTGCCAGCAGTCTGGCCGGGAAGGGGTGGGGTACTGAAGCTTTCTTT
.,TRBJ2-3,TRBV11-2,TRBD1,CASSRDSFSTDTQYF,TGTGCCAGCAGTAGGGACAGCTTTAGCACAGATACGCAGTATTTT
.,TRBJ2-3,TRBV5-4,TRBD2,CASRAGGRTDTQYF,TGTGCCAGCAGGGCGGGGGGCAGGACAGATACGCAGTATTTT
.,TRBJ1-1,TRBV18,.,CASSEQGNTEAFF,TGTGCCAGCTCAGAACAGGGTAACACTGAAGCTTTCTTT
.,TRBJ2-2,TRBV19,.,CASKSMGSGELFF,TGTGCCAGCAAGTCTATGGGATCCGGGGAGCTGTTTTTT
.,TRBJ1-1,TRBV5-4,.,CASSSYGPNTEAFF,TGTGCCAGCAGCTCTTACGGACCGAACACTGAAGCTTTCTTT
.,TRBJ1-1,TRBV6-1,.,CASSKELARTEAFF,TGTGCCAGCAGTAAGGAGTTGGCGAGGACTGAAGCTTTCTTT
.,TRBJ1-1,TRBV7-2,TRBD1,CASSLGGTGNTEAFF,TGTGCCAGCAGCTTAGGCGGGACAGGGAACACTGAAGCTTTCTTT
.,TRBJ2-3,TRBV14,.,CASSPPTDTQYF,TGTGCCAGCAGCCCCCCCACAGATACGCAGTATTTT
few,TRBJ2-2,TRBV11-2,TRBD1,CASSSPGQGTNTGELFF,TGTGCCAGCAGCTCTCCGGGACAGGGGACGAACACCGGGGAGCTGTTTTTT
.,TRBJ2-5,TRBV5-6,.,CASSSPGLLQTQYF,TGTGCCAGCAGCTCCCCCGGGCTACTCCAGACCCAGTACTTC
.,TRBJ1-6,TRBV7-2,.,CASSLRREGGTNSPLHF,TGTGCCAGCAGCTTAAGGCGAGAGGGAGGTACGAATTCACCCCTCCACTTT
.,TRBJ1-1,TRBV28,.,CASSLKGYRTEAFF,TGTGCCAGCAGTTTAAAGGGATATCGGACTGAAGCTTTCTTT
few,TRBJ2-3,TRBV5-1,.,CASSLADTQYF,TGCGCCAGCAGCTTGGCAGATACGCAGTATTTT
.,TRBJ1-5,TRBV21-1,.,CASSKEGQISYQPQHF,TGTGCCAGCAGCAAAGAGGGGCAGATAAGTTATCAGCCCCAGCATTTT
.,TRBJ1-2,TRBV7-2,.,CASSLPDYGYTF,TGTGCCAGCAGCTTACCGGACTATGGCTACACCTTC
.,TRBJ2-2,TRBV9,.,CASSVVPSTGELFF,TGTGCCAGCAGCGTAGTCCCGAGCACCGGGGAGCTGTTTTTT
.,TRBJ1-3,TRBV5-1,.,CASSFGRLTGNTIYF,TGCGCCAGCAGCTTCGGCAGGCTCACTGGAAACACCATATATTTT
.,TRBJ2-3,TRBV27,.,CASSLQAPSTDTQYF,TGTGCCAGCAGTTTACAAGCACCAAGCACAGATACGCAGTATTTT
.,TRBJ1-1,TRBV27,.,CASSIMGGNTEAFF,TGTGCCAGCAGTATAATGGGTGGGAACACTGAAGCTTTCTTT
.,TRBJ2-7,TRBV6-1,TRBD1,CASSEQRQGHEQYF,TGTGCCAGCAGTGAACAGAGACAGGGCCACGAGCAGTACTTC
.,TRBJ2-7,TRBV18,.,CASSPDSYEQYF,TGTGCCAGCTCCCCCGACTCCTACGAGCAGTACTTC
.,TRBJ2-1,TRBV4-3,.,CASSQDLPGGSALDEQFF,TGCGCCAGCAGCCAAGATTTGCCGGGGGGCTCGGCTCTTGATGAGCAGTTCTTC
once,TRBJ2-7,TRBV11-2,.,CASSLNYEQYF,TGTGCCAGCAGCCTAAACTACGAGCAGTACTTC
.,TRBJ1-1,TRBV5-1,.,CASSLDGHTEAFF,TGCGCCAGCAGTTTGGACGGCCACACTGAAGCTTTCTTT
.,TRBJ2-2,TRBV28,TRBD2,CASTSRLAVNTGELFF,TGTGCCAGCACATCTAGACTAGCGGTAAACACCGGGGAGCTGTTTTTT